This T cell receptor beta chain derives from a study of shared clonotypes between healthy human individuals (TCRdb year 2020). Broadly, across the study: Two women and a few men aged 18 to 49 years were included in the cohort. Each donor's leukapheresis produced roughly between roughly 0.85 and 10 billion PBMCs. Per donor, three plates each were used for CD4 naive and CD4 memory, two for CD8 naive, and one for CD8 memory. To estimate repertoire size and how much clonotypes are shared between individuals, the study performed deep sequencing of blood TCR repertoires from 4 to 6 healthy adults. Libraries were prepared and TCR repertoires were sequenced by different laboratories using diverse techniques, in order to increase sequencing depth and limit assay-specific biases. General conclusions and limits of the study: The genetic and exposure-history diversity represented was limited by the small number of donors. Even with the large sequencing depth, rarefaction of the sorted-subset datasets indicated that sequencing was incomplete. Sampling was restricted to blood, and TCR repertoires in tissues likely differ from the TCR repertoires found in blood. Clonotypes shared by all four sorted-subset donors showed higher generation probabilities than non-shared clonotypes. Across a handful of donors, about 5.2% of naive CD4, 3% to 4% of naive CD8, under 2.5% of memory CD4, and under 0.45% of memory CD8 clonotypes were shared. Based on pairwise subsampling, the degree of clonotype sharing among donors was expected to be affected by sequencing depth. Naive subsets generally had larger estimated clonotype richness than memory subsets did.

Notes on this clone: Its antigen is still unknown. Base quality data are lacking; no much larger clone is found one base away.

Using the deep immunoSEQ assay, multiplex PCR amplified TCR CDR3 regions from genomic DNA. Extracted genomic DNA from each cell subset was distributed evenly across all wells of several immunoSEQ 96-well plates, and each plate was treated as a replicate. For sorted subsets, about 210 ng of genomic DNA, equivalent to around 31,000 T cell genomes, went into each replicate PCR. The purified libraries were quantified using a Qubit 3.0 fluorometer, sized with a Bioanalyzer 2100, and then quantified again using the KAPA Library Quantification kit. A separate single-read 150-cycle Illumina NextSeq 550 flow cell was used to sequence each immunoSEQ 96-well plate. Under the source paper's analysis protocol: Because only junctional sequences without quality scores were contained in the immunoSEQ output, filtering matching that applied to full-length reads could not be performed. To assign V/J genes and CDR3, sequences were annotated against IMGT germline references using PyIR, a Python wrapper for IgBLAST v1.9. Reads were filtered out if the reads had weak V/J assignments (E-value above 1e-6), no CDR3, stop codons, out-of-frame junctions, or ambiguous translated residues. V3J clonotypes were defined as sequences sharing the same inferred V gene, J gene, and CDR3 amino acid sequence. The percentage overlap between two repertoires was calculated by dividing the number of shared unique clonotypes by the size of the smaller repertoire. Three approaches were used to assess repertoire richness: RTK rarefaction, the Chao1 estimator, and Recon v2.1 estimates of unobserved clonotypes. For all TCRbeta clonotypes obtained by the gDNA method from a few donors, generation probabilities were computed with OLGA. Imported from immuneACCESS, the table was reduced by TCRdb to in-frame sequences with V and J called. These copies leave out some clones; in studies compared against another copy, an unresolved V gene accounts for under half, and the cause of the remainder is not known. D and trimming were read from the DNA, whereas the V and J calls and clone size are those reported in that table. The table for this sample lists 750,000 to 1,000,000 clones; roughly 92% of them were counted only once. Less than 25% of the sample is taken by the ten largest.

CD8 naive samples consisted of CD45RO-negative cells that were positively selected for CCR7, yielding a CD45RA+CCR7+ population without TemRA cells. Healthy HIV-negative adults with no recently reported acute infections or vaccinations were included as donors. All donors were Caucasian adults living in Nashville, Tennessee, USA. After blood collection by leukapheresis, PBMCs were isolated using Ficoll-Histopaque density gradient centrifugation and then cryopreserved in the vapor phase of liquid nitrogen. Analytical flow cytometry was used to check the purity and quantity of each magnetically sorted T cell population. From each sorted fraction, genomic DNA was isolated and quantified by UV absorbance on a Nanodrop 2000c. This TCR was sampled from a man aged 25-40 years in good health. Sequencing was performed on naive CD8+ T cells sorted from blood. The cell subset or site label of this sample denotes: CD45RA+CCR7+.

The CDR3 protein: CASSQLHRDRGFDTQYF. The nucleotides are TGCGCCAGCAGCCAATTACACCGGGACAGGGGATTCGACACGCAGTATTTT. The sequence links TRBV4-3 to TRBJ2-3; TRBD1 aligns with 10 central bases. Trimmed from V: 2 bases; trimmed from J: 9 bases; junction bases lacking a gene match: 14. From the germline V gene, CDR1 is LGHNA and CDR2 is YSLEER. Inclusive of the bounding cysteine and phenylalanine, the CDR3 is 17 residues long. Only the CDR3 part of the read is kept: 51 bases, read in frame from the first base.